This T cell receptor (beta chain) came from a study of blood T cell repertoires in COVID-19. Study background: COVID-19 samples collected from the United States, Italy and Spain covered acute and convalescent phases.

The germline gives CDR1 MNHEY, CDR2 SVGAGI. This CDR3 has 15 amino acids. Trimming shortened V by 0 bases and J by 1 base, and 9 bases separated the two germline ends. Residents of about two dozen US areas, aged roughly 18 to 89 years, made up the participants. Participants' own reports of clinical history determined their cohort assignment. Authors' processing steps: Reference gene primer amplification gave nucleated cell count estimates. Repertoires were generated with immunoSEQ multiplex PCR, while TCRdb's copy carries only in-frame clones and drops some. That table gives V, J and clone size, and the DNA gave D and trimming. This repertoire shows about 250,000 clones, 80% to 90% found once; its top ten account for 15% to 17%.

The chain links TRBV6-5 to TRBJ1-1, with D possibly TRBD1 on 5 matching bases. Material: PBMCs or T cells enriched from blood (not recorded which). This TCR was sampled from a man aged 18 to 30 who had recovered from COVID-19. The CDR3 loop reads CASSYSDSSNTEAFF. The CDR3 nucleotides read TGTGCCAGCAGTTACTCAGACAGCTCGAACACTGAAGCTTTCTTT.